This T cell receptor beta chain was captured in a study of CD8 T cells in Susac syndrome (dated by TCRdb to about 2019). For context, the study as a whole: The study used repertoire sequencing to test whether antigen drove CD8+ T cell activation and differentiation in Susac syndrome. CD8+ T cell repertoire clonality was compared between about a dozen healthy donors, some 14 Susac syndrome patients and approximately 16 multiple sclerosis patients.

Peripheral blood CD8+ and CD4+ T cells from healthy donors, Susac syndrome patients and multiple sclerosis patients were profiled by high-throughput TCR beta sequencing. Multiple sclerosis controls were treatment-naive patients with stable or active relapsing-remitting disease fulfilling revised McDonald criteria. Bulk CD8+ and CD4+ T cells were purified by magnetic negative isolation, while CD8+ TEMRA cells were enriched using FACS. Blood was collected in EDTA tubes and processed within 24 hours, with PBMCs isolated through density gradient centrifugation. PBMCs intended for TCR sequencing were cryopreserved in liquid nitrogen and were subsequently thawed in a 37 degrees C water bath. The sorted or isolated CD4+, CD8+ and CD8+ TEMRA cells had a purity of 90% or higher. The CDR3 runs 13 amino acids, cysteine and phenylalanine included. CDR3 DNA only is kept here, 39 bases in frame from base 1. Cut back by 2 bases and 3 bases, the V and J ends lie 8 bases apart. Based on the germline V gene, the CDR1 and CDR2 sequences are MNHEY and SVGAGI.

RNA was extracted with the RNeasy kit and roughly 0.45 to 1 ug was reverse transcribed using random hexamers. TCR beta CDR3 regions were amplified with the immunoSEQ multiplex PCR assay covering 54 Vbeta and 13 Jbeta segments. PCR amplification bias was corrected using a synthetic template baseline for primer optimization and computational correction. The paper's processing steps were these. Reads were assigned to V, D and J genes according to IMGT and analyzed in immunoSEQ Analyzer, with only productive sequences retained. To calculate clonality, Shannon entropy was normalized by log2 of the number of productive unique sequences and then subtracted from one. For each patient and control, public and private clones were evaluated within the 100 most prevalent clones. A clone was defined as Susac-specific if it was absent from the healthy and MS cohorts, from some 980 published viral clones and from other ImmuneACCESS disease sequences. The public sequencing data were trimmed at Q25 with fastp and processed into clonotypes with MiXCR by TCRdb, which kept only in-frame beta chains. Each entry merges the rows of one CDR3 protein and shows their most common DNA and genes. TCRdb assigned the V and J calls; the authors' analysis was not used. The sample data list about 440,000 distinct CDR3 sequences, and approximately 85% of these were observed just once. The ten largest account for about 0.12% of the sample.

Overall study outcomes, separate from this receptor: The study acknowledged that relatively few individuals were included in the TCR sequencing and HLA analysis.

In this sample, this clonotype turned up a few times. Its antigen is still unknown. No qualities accompany the bases; no much larger clone lies one base away. The TCR was taken from a human donor with multiple sclerosis. Sequencing used CD8+ T cells from PBMCs. The chain was built from TRBV6-5 and TRBJ2-7; the D call is possibly TRBD1 or TRBD2, each sharing 5 bases. The sequence in DNA is TGTGCCAGCAGTTACGGGGGTAACTACGAGCAGTACTTC. Translated, this is CASSYGGNYEQYF.